This T cell receptor (beta chain) was found in a study of cytomegalovirus exposure and HLA in healthy donors (dated by TCRdb to about 2017). In terms of the full investigation: An earlier analysis of some 550 of the donors reported about 250 Gb of sequence data and 117 million unique TCR beta sequences from roughly 200 million T cells. Roughly 300 gigabases of sequencing data and 70 million to 100 million unique TCR sequences were included in an early release covering roughly 600 HLA-typed donors. Of the roughly 420 genotyped donors, 81% were placed in the genetic ancestry cluster associated with self-reported Caucasian donors. The study aimed to test whether cataloging public T cell receptors could reveal signatures of past pathogen exposure. Using immunosequencing, the study profiled T cell repertoires from 500 to 800 subjects and related those repertoires to cytomegalovirus serostatus. In addition to the first cohort of 666 subjects, a separate validation cohort of 120 different subjects was used. To predict cytomegalovirus infection status, the study combined high-throughput TCR immunosequencing, statistical association of individual TCRs with disease status, and machine learning. To study patterns of TCR occurrence, a later analysis re-analyzed previously published TCR beta repertoires from around 700 donors and added high-resolution HLA genotyping. Rather than using new phenotypic data, the later analysis identified candidate immune exposures from TCR beta sequences and from how often those sequences occurred across donors. An earlier analysis of 500 to 750 of the donors applied high-throughput TCR beta sequencing to assess whether each TCR beta V gene segment acted as functional or pseudogenic. Alongside the repertoire data, information on donor age, sex, ethnicity and CMV serostatus was compiled. In a later genetic analysis, genome-wide SNP genotypes for about three fifths of the 666 donors were used, and that subset was treated as a discovery cohort. All discovery cohort repertoires had been generated on a single sequencing platform. Class I and class II HLA loci were covered by the typing at four-digit resolution. Typing coverage varied by locus: roughly 629-640 donors for A, B, C, DRB1 and DQB1; roughly 560 for DQA1; more than 600 for DPA1; roughly 450 for DPB1. Roughly five DR-DQ haplotypes were handled as single units for association and clustering because linkage in the cohort was strong. Among roughly 400 genotyped donors of the cohort, an average of about 220,000 unique TCR beta nucleotide sequences was sequenced per donor, of which 15% to 20% were non-productive.

Broad study findings and their caveats: The classifier was reported to diagnose cytomegalovirus status with high specificity and sensitivity in both the original cohort and the validation cohort. In the study, around 160 TCR beta chains were listed as associated with cytomegalovirus. V-gene and J-gene trimming of TCR beta chains was associated with a missense DCLRE1C variant in a later genetic analysis, and the association was replicated in an independent cohort. For the cohort, immune exposure information was limited to CMV serostatus. When HLA alleles, especially DR and DQ, strongly co-occurred, attributing TCR associations to individual alleles was difficult. Because HLA typing was unavailable for some donors at each locus, only the typed subset was used in association tests. This cohort had only TCR beta chains sequenced, and the lack of alpha or paired-chain data limited which features could be detected. Linkage disequilibrium might explain the correlated functional status among segregating V segments, but an unknown experimental factor could not be ruled out. Sequencing depth was assumed to be roughly uniform across donors in the presence/absence analyses, though that assumption may not hold. Because counts were too low, 15 or so rarely observed V segments, including chromosome 9 orphons, were excluded from the earlier analysis of some 540 of the donors. In a later analysis, most CMV-associated TCR beta chains were found to appear HLA-restricted, with HLA associations seemingly driven largely by CMV exposure. In a later genetic analysis, fewer N-insertions in productive TCRs were reported among donors in an Asian-associated ancestry cluster than the roughly 700-donor mean. A few of the identified cytomegalovirus-associated TCR beta chains were confirmed in vitro to be specific for cytomegalovirus antigens. A group of highly shared sequence variants was considered likely to be a technical artifact of the sequencing pipeline. Most TCR sequences were seen in very few donors, while some public TCRs were found in many individuals. In a later analysis, TCR association rates were found to vary across HLA loci, with the most associated TCRs seen for DRB1 alleles and the fewest for HLA-C alleles. A further reported finding was that TCR beta sequences accurately predicted the HLA-A and HLA-B alleles for most subjects in the first cohort. Some IMGT-functional V segments, including TRBV6-2 and TRBV6-3, could not be told apart with the 87-base-pair reads, so those segments were excluded. A later analysis associated 17,000 or so TCR beta sequences with specific HLA alleles at a false discovery rate of 0.05. According to a later analysis, parvovirus B19, influenza, CMV and Epstein-Barr virus appeared linked to several top co-occurrence clusters. Broadly in line with IMGT annotations, most TCR beta V segments showed up in productive rearrangements about 90% or about 30% of the time in an earlier analysis of a few hundred of the donors. The authors suggested that the approach could potentially be generalized to other disease states and immunological phenotypes. In a later analysis, HLA-associated TCR beta chains showed more clonal expansion and lower generation probabilities than non-associated chains that were equally common.

The cohort was made up of under 800 healthy bone marrow donors. Cohort members were all nominally healthy when sampled, although unrecorded immune exposures were likely present. The donor was CMV seronegative and belonged to the group of around 350 seronegative cohort members. A peripheral blood sample was provided by each donor, and peripheral blood mononuclear cells were used for TCR beta sequencing. Genomic DNA was extracted from the blood cell samples with the Qiagen DNeasy Blood Extraction Kit. Library method: the immunoSEQ multiplex PCR assay. A mixture of 60 forward primers for TCR Vbeta segments and 13 reverse primers for TCR Jbeta segments was used in the multiplex PCR. A multiplex PCR assay on genomic DNA amplified the CDR3 region of rearranged TCR beta genes. The amplified TCR beta libraries were sequenced on the Illumina HiSeq System as 87-base-pair reads. As for the original processing: In a later analysis, some 80 million unique TCR beta chains were counted across the 690 or so repertoires, and roughly 11 million of these chains were shared by at least two donors. Raw reads were error-corrected and collapsed into unique sequences by a nearest-neighbor algorithm in which closely related sequences were merged to remove PCR and sequencing errors. V, D and J gene segments were assigned by aligning CDR3 sequences to IMGT reference sequences. For a sequence to be retained, a match of at least six nucleotides was required to both a V gene segment and a J gene segment. Rearrangements were classified as productive when the CDR3 lacked stop codons and remained in frame with V and J, and all other rearrangements were classified as non-productive. CDR3 was defined according to IMGT convention as the region running from the second conserved V-encoded cysteine to the conserved J-encoded phenylalanine. Sequences without an unambiguous match to a single V gene segment were excluded from the earlier analysis of about 600 of the donors. An earlier analysis of just under 600 of the donors called V segments functional above 56.7% productive rearrangements and segregating when the between-donor standard deviation exceeded 5%. A statistical classification framework was built for diagnosing cytomegalovirus status from the catalog of TCR beta chain sequences. A later analysis assigned V and J genes by comparing TCR nucleotide sequences with IMGT/GENE-DB human TR gene sequences. A later analysis assigned CDR3 sequences and most-parsimonious VDJ recombination scenarios with the TCRdist pipeline. In a later analysis, every TCR beta chain was defined by the combination of its CDR3 amino acid sequence and its V-gene family, and reads without a unique V-gene family were dropped. As a way to deal with suspected cross-contamination and a sequencing artifact, a later analysis dropped approximately 570 nucleotide sequences that were highly shared and had low generation probability. In a later analysis, a clonal expansion index for each public chain was calculated from normalized within-repertoire ranks of inferred template counts. In a later analysis, generation probabilities were computed with a VDJ recombination model fitted to out-of-frame rearrangements, and the resulting probabilities were checked against IGoR. In a later analysis, TCR-TCR, TCR-HLA and TCR-CMV co-occurrence was scored with hypergeometric tests, and a repertoire-size bias correction was applied to TCR pairs. In a later analysis, false discovery rates were estimated by permuting HLA or CMV assignments 20 times. In a later analysis, co-occurring TCRs were grouped using DBSCAN, and TCRdist sequence similarity was added for clustering within HLA-allele-positive subsets. Repertoires with fewer than 30,000 or more than 120,000 public chains, plus five repertoires with anomalous nucleotide sharing, were excluded from co-occurrence clustering. The table comes from immuneACCESS by way of TCRdb, which keeps in-frame sequences with V and J called. Part of the clones is missing from these tables; in studies checked, under half for an unresolved V gene and the rest for unknown reasons. V, J and clone size are those of that table, while D and trimming were read from the DNA. In all, the sample holds over 130,000 clones, and 82% of those were seen once. The ten largest make up approximately 2.3% of the sample.

The germline V gene yields LGHNA for CDR1 and YSLEER for CDR2. Trimming leaves V shorter by 1 base and J shorter by 2 bases, with the junction holding 12 bases beyond the gene matches. The CDR3, cysteine through phenylalanine, is 18 amino acids long. The sequence is cut down to CDR3 DNA, 54 bases in frame from base 1. On this clone itself: Its antigen is currently not known. No quality values exist for individual bases; no much larger clone is one base distant.

The chain joins TRBV4-3 to TRBJ2-3; a stretch of 7 junction bases matches TRBD1. This clonotype originated in a male donor in good health and CMV-seronegative. Material: PBMCs. The CDR3 reads CASSQGSAGQVPTDTQYF. The sequenced DNA: TGCGCCAGCAGCCAAGGGTCCGCCGGACAGGTACCCACAGATACGCAGTATTTT.